Detailed here is one T cell receptor (beta chain). These data belong to a study of CD8 T cells in ankylosing spondylitis. Trimming shortened V by 3 bases and J by 8 bases, and 11 bases separated the two germline ends. The CDR3 covers 13 residues. Germline V CDR1 and CDR2: SGHKS, YYEKEE (reference sequence). TCRdb redid the calling of the 5' RACE reads with MiXCR, one entry per CDR3 protein. The sample yields around 90,000 distinct CDR3 sequences, under 30% seen once. The rearrangement uses TRBV5-5 and TRBJ1-4; D not resolved. The TCR was taken from a male donor with ankylosing spondylitis or in good health (not recorded which). The sequenced material came from blood, either unsorted or a sorted T cell fraction (not recorded which). The CDR3 DNA follows: TGTGCCAGCAGCTCACCCAAGGGAGAAAAACTGTTTTTT. Translated, it gives CASSSPKGEKLFF.